Listed here are 13 T cell receptor beta chains from one sample, sequenced in a study of spatial heterogeneity in lung cancer. Noted time point: blood at routine non-recurrence follow-up after resection. No cells were sorted before sequencing. The whole RNA sequenced was extracted from tumor, nontumor lung or frozen PBMC. Via MiXCR, TCRdb re-called the 5' RACE reads, giving one row per CDR3 protein. The table lists some 120,000 distinct CDR3 sequences, over 9% of them singletons, with about 15% in the top ten. The material was PBMCs, obtained at follow-up. The receptors come from a male donor with early-stage non-small cell lung cancer.

This clonotype has ten or more counts. The chain is built from TRBV13 and TRBJ1-2; a possible D gene is TRBD1 (6 bases). Germline loops: CDR1 PRHDT, CDR2 FYEKMQ (reference sequence). The V end was cut by 0 bases, the J end by 7 bases, with 12 bases between. The CDR3 contains 14 residues. CDR3 protein: CASSLGRGQVGYTF. The DNA of the CDR3 is TGTGCCAGCAGCTTAGGCCGGGGGCAGGTTGGCTACACCTTC. Combining the CDR3 with reference TRBV13 and TRBJ1-2 gives the whole variable domain AAGVIQSPRHLIKEKRETATLKCYPIPRHDTVYWYQQGPGQDPQFLISFYEKMQSDKGSIPDRFSAQQFSDYHSELNMSSLELGDSALYFCASSLGRGQVGYTFGSGTRLTVV.

This chain uses TRBV24-1 with TRBJ2-3; D is possibly TRBD1 or TRBD2 (6 bases each). V lost 6 bases and J lost 2, with 14 bases in between. The CDR3 contains 15 residues. The germline V gene encodes CDR1 KGHDR and CDR2 SFDVKD. CDR3 sequence (DNA): TGTGCCACCAGTCCTCACGGGGGCTCCACAGATACGCAGTATTTT. It translates to CATSPHGGSTDTQYF.

This clonotype came up many times. The chain combines TRBV6-5 with TRBJ1-2; no definite D call. Germline V gives CDR1 MNHEY, CDR2 SVGAGI. The ends were cut back, 0 bases at V and 7 bases at J, with 6 bases in the middle. The CDR3 is 12 amino acids. The DNA for the CDR3 is TGTGCCAGCAGTTACTCGAGGGCTGGCTACACCTTC. It encodes CASSYSRAGYTF.

This clonotype showed up many times. The rearrangement joins TRBV5-1 to TRBJ2-1; D possibly matches TRBD1 or TRBD2 (5 bases each). From germline, CDR1 is SGHRS and CDR2 YFSETQ. This CDR3 has 15 residues. V lost 3 bases and J lost 6, with 16 bases in between. The CDR3 sequence is CASSSAGQGTNEQFF. CDR3 DNA: TGCGCCAGCAGCTCCGCAGGGCAAGGGACCAATGAGCAGTTCTTC.

V is TRBV5-1 and J is TRBJ2-5; 7 bases agree with TRBD2. The CDR3 covers 13 residues. Germline CDR1 is SGHRS and CDR2 is YFSETQ. Trimming removed 4 bases from V and 4 bases from J; junction bases left unmatched: 4. The CDR3 here is CASSDGLGETQYF. In DNA, the CDR3 is TGCGCCAGCAGCGATGGACTAGGAGAGACCCAGTACTTC.

This clonotype has at least ten counts. The rearrangement uses TRBV20-1 and TRBJ1-6; TRBD1 aligns across 7 bases. V lost 4 bases, J lost 8 bases, and 5 bases stayed unmatched. CDR3 length: 13 amino acids. From germline, CDR1 is DFQATT and CDR2 SNEGSKA (reference sequence). CDR3 region: CSATTGRDSPLHF. The CDR3 DNA sequence: TGCAGTGCTACGACAGGGAGGGATTCACCCCTCCACTTT.

This clonotype was recorded a few times. J is TRBJ2-7 and V is TRBV2; 8 bases agree with TRBD2. The junction had 7 bases not matched to a gene; V was cut back by 7 bases and J by 2 bases. CDR3 length: 14 residues. Germline CDR1 and CDR2: SNHLY and FYNNEI. The CDR3 is CASNLAGQTYEQYF. CDR3 nucleotide sequence: TGTGCCAGCAATTTAGCGGGGCAGACCTACGAGCAGTACTTC.

Ten or more counts support this clonotype. The rearrangement links TRBV5-4 to TRBJ2-2, with TRBD1 matching 9 bases. J was trimmed by 7 bases and V by 4 bases; bases with no gene match: 8. The CDR3 runs to 15 residues. Germline assignment: CDR1 SGHNT and CDR2 YYREEE (reference sequence). The CDR3 coding sequence is TGTGCCAGCAGCCGTCCCGGGACAGGGATCGGGGAGCTGTTTTTT. This gives the protein CASSRPGTGIGELFF.

This clonotype was seen many times. This sequence joins TRBV11-2 and TRBJ2-1, with a possible D match to TRBD2 (6 bases). Trimming removed 3 bases from V and 5 bases from J, with 14 bases in between. The CDR3 sequence is 15 residues long. Germline CDR1 and CDR2: SGHAT and FQNNGV. The CDR3, as DNA: TGTGCCAGCAGCTTCCTCCCCGGGGGAGACAATGAGCAGTTCTTC. It yields the protein CASSFLPGGDNEQFF.

The chain couples TRBV28 to TRBJ1-2; a weak D match, TRBD1 (6 bases). The ends were cut back, 4 bases at V and 4 bases at J, with 16 bases in the middle. Germline values: CDR1 MDHEN, CDR2 SYDVKM. CDR3 length: 15 amino acids. The CDR3 here is CASSYDTGTTYGYTF. The CDR3 nucleotides are TGTGCCAGCAGTTACGACACCGGGACAACCTATGGCTACACCTTC.

The sample holds a few counts of this clonotype. This sequence joins TRBV28 and TRBJ2-6; no clear D. Trimming left V 3 bases short and J 2 bases short, with 2 bases between. This CDR3 is built from 13 residues. Per germline, CDR1 MDHEN and CDR2 SYDVKM. The CDR3 DNA follows: TGTGCCAGCAGTTTGGCTGGGGCCAACGTCCTGACTTTC. Protein sequence: CASSLAGANVLTF.

This clonotype was seen a few times. The V gene is TRBV20-1, the J gene TRBJ2-3; TRBD1 is a possible D gene (6 bases). V was clipped by 1 base and J by 4 bases, with 18 bases between them. Germline-derived CDR1 and CDR2 are DFQATT and SNEGSKA (reference sequence). CDR3 length: 16 residues. The CDR3 DNA reads as TGCAGTGCTAGAGGGGGGCGAGGGTACGGAGCAGATACGCAGTATTTT. Protein product: CSARGGRGYGADTQYF.

This clonotype was picked up many times. This chain joins TRBV6-5 and TRBJ2-7; TRBD1 matches 7 bases. This CDR3 region has 15 residues. V shed 6 bases, J shed 4 bases, and the junction held 12 bases outside the gene matches. The germline V gene encodes CDR1 MNHEY and CDR2 SVGAGI. CDR3 sequence reads: CASRPSAGGWYEQYF. For the CDR3, the DNA is TGTGCCAGCAGACCCTCGGCAGGGGGTTGGTACGAGCAGTACTTC.